The T cell receptor beta chain under discussion was sequenced for a study of blood T cell repertoires in COVID-19. Overall study: Acute and convalescent COVID-19 samples came from the United States, Italy and Spain.

Germline loops: CDR1 SGHRS, CDR2 YFSETQ. The CDR3 covers 16 residues. V shed 0 bases and J shed 3 bases, with 13 bases lying between them. Sequencing was performed with immunoSEQ multiplex PCR; in TCRdb, only in-frame clones are kept and a portion is missing. This table has around 330,000 clones, roughly 90% appearing once. The chain links TRBV5-1 to TRBJ2-1; no clear D gene. The sample taken for sequencing was PBMCs or T cells enriched from blood (not recorded which). The TCR was taken from a woman in her 40s who had recovered from COVID-19. The CDR3 loop is CASSLDPSNSYNEQFF. The CDR3 region has the DNA TGCGCCAGCAGCTTGGATCCTAGTAATAGCTACAATGAGCAGTTCTTC. Variable domain in full (rest from reference TRBV5-1 and TRBJ2-1): KAGVTQTPRYLIKTRGQQVTLSCSPISGHRSVSWYQQTPGQGLQFLFEYFSETQRNKGNFPGRFSGRQFSNSRSEMNVSTLELGDSALYLCASSLDPSNSYNEQFFGPGTRLTVL.